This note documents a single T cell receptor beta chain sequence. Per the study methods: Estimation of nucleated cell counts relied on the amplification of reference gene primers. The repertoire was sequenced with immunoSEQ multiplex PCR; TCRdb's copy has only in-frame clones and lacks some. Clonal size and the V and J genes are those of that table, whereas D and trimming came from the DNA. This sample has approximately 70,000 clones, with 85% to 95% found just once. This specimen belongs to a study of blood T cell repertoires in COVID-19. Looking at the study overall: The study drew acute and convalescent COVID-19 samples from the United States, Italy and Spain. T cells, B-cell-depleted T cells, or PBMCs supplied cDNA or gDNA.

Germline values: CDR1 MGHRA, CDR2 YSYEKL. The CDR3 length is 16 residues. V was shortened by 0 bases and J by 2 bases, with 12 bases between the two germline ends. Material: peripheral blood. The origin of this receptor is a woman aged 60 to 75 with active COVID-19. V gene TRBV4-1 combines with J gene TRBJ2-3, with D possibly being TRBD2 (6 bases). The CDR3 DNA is TGCGCCAGCAGCCAAGATGGCGGGATTAACACAGATACGCAGTATTTT. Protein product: CASSQDGGINTDTQYF.